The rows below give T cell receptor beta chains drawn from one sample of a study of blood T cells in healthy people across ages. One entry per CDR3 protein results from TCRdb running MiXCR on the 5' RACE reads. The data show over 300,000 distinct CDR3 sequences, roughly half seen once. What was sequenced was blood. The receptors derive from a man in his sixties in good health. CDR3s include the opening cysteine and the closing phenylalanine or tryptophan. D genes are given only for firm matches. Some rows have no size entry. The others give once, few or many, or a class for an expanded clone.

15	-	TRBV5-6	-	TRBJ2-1	TGTGCCAGCAGCGGGGGCTCCATGTCTTCCAATGAGCAGTTCTTC	CASSGGSMSSNEQFF
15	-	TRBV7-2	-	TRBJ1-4	TGTGCCAGCAGCCCCAGTGAGAGCGTGATTGAAAAACTGTTTTTT	CASSPSESVIEKLFF
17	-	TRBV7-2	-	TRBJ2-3	TGTGCCAGCAGCTTGGCCCGGGGACGAGCGGGCACAGATACGCAGTATTTT	CASSLARGRAGTDTQYF
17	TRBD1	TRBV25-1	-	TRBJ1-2	TGTGCCAGCAGTTACCCTAGACAGGGGGCTGGACGGTATGGCTACACCTTC	CASSYPRQGAGRYGYTF
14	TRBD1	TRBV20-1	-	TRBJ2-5	TGCAGTGCCGATACCCGACAGGGTAGGAAGACCCAGTACTTC	CSADTRQGRKTQYF
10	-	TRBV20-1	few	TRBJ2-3	TGCAGTGCTTCCACAGATACGCAGTATTTT	CSASTDTQYF
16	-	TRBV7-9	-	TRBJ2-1	TGTGCCAGCAGCTTAGCCCGACAGAACCCCTACAATGAGCAGTTCTTC	CASSLARQNPYNEQFF
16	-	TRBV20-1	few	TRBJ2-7	TGCAGTGCTACCCCAAGCGCGCTAGCGAAAGGCTACGAGCAGTACTTC	CSATPSALAKGYEQYF
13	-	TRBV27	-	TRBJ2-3	TGTGCCAGCGGGACCAGGGGAGTGGATACGCAGTATTTT	CASGTRGVDTQYF
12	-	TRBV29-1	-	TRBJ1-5	TGCAGCGTCCAGGATAGCAATCAGCCCCAGCATTTT	CSVQDSNQPQHF
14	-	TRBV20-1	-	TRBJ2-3	TGCAGTGCTAGCCCTGGGACTAGCACAGATACGCAGTATTTT	CSASPGTSTDTQYF
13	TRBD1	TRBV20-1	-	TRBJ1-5	TGCAGTGCCCTGGACAGGACCGATCAGCCCCAGCATTTT	CSALDRTDQPQHF
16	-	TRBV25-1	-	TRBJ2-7	TGTGCCAGCAGTCCCCCCAGACACCGAACCACCGACGAGCAGTACTTC	CASSPPRHRTTDEQYF
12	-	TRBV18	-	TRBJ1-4	TGTGCCAGCTCACCCGGACGCTCCGGGCTGTTTTTT	CASSPGRSGLFF
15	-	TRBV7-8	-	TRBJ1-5	TGTGCCAGCAGCCTTTCGGGTATCAGCAATCAGCCCCAGCATTTT	CASSLSGISNQPQHF
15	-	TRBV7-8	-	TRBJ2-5	TGTGCCAGCAGCTCGGTAGCTAACCGACTGGAGACCCAGTACTTC	CASSSVANRLETQYF
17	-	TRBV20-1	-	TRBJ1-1	TGCAGTGCTAGAGATCTCAGAGGGGCCTTCACTTACACTGAAGCTTTCTTT	CSARDLRGAFTYTEAFF
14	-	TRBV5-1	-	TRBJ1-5	TGCGCCAGCAGTCCTACGGCGGGCGGTCAGCCCCAGCATTTT	CASSPTAGGQPQHF
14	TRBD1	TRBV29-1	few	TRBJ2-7	TGCAGCGTTGTAATACAGGGGGCGAGGTACGAGCAGTACTTC	CSVVIQGARYEQYF
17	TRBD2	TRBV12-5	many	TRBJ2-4	TGTGCTAGTGGCCCCCCGCAGGGCGGGAGGGCCAAAAACATTCAGTACTTC	CASGPPQGGRAKNIQYF
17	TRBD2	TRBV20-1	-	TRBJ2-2	TGCAGTGCTAGAGACCCCGGGACTAGCGGGAGCACCGGGGAGCTGTTTTTT	CSARDPGTSGSTGELFF
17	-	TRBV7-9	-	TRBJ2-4	TGTGCCAGCAGCCTCCCAGGGGGGGTGAACGCCAAAAACATTCAGTACTTC	CASSLPGGVNAKNIQYF
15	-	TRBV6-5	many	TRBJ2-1	TGTGCCAGCAGTTACGCCGGGACCAAATACAATGAGCAGTTCTTC	CASSYAGTKYNEQFF
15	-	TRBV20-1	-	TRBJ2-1	TGCAGTGCTAGGTTTGGGAGTAACCCCTACAATGAGCAGTTCTTC	CSARFGSNPYNEQFF
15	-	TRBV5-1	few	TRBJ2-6	TGCGCCAGCAGCTTTCAGTTCGCTGGGGCCAACGTCCTGACTTTC	CASSFQFAGANVLTF
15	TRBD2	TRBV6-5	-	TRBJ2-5	TGTGCCAGCAGTTACAAAGGACTAGGACAAGAGACCCAGTACTTC	CASSYKGLGQETQYF
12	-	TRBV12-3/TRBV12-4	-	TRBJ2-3	TGTGCCATCAGTCTAAGCACAGATGCGCAGTATTTT	CAISLSTDAQYF